A selection of T cell receptor beta chains follows, all from one sample in a study of vaccination and CD4 T cells after COVID-19. MiXCR, applied by TCRdb to the PCR reads, yields one record per CDR3 protein. There are some 11,000 distinct CDR3 sequences in the sample; around 41% occur only once, and about 22% lies in the top ten. No antigen has been assigned to these receptors. Sequencing was performed on cultured CD4+ T cells from blood. The receptors were gathered from a human donor with COVID-19. Both conserved end residues are part of each CDR3. The D gene is left open where the match is weak. The size of a clone is reported for some rows only, either as once, few or many, or as a class for expanded clones.

TRBJ2-5 14 TRBV27 - TRBD2 TGTGCCAGCAGACTAGCGGGGGTGCAAGAGACCCAGTACTTC CASRLAGVQETQYF
TRBJ1-1 14 TRBV27 few - TGTGCCAGCAGTTTAGGGCAGGCCTACACTGAAGCTTTCTTT CASSLGQAYTEAFF
TRBJ2-3 16 TRBV11-2 few TRBD2 TGTGCCAGCAGCTTAGGTATAGCGGGGGGCCCATCTACGCAGTATTTT CASSLGIAGGPSTQYF
TRBJ1-6 14 TRBV2 - - TGTGCCAGCAGTGAGGAGGCAGTCAATTCACCCCTCCACTTT CASSEEAVNSPLHF
TRBJ2-3 15 TRBV7-6 few TRBD2 TGTGCCAGCAGCCTTGGACTAGCGGGCACAGATACGCAGTATTTT CASSLGLAGTDTQYF
TRBJ1-4 14 TRBV7-2 few - TGTGCCAGCAGCTTAGATCGGGGTAGGGAAAAACTGTTTTTT CASSLDRGREKLFF
TRBJ2-1 15 TRBV2 - - TGTGCCAGCAGTGCGACAGGGAGGTCCTACAATGAGCAGTTCTTC CASSATGRSYNEQFF
TRBJ1-1 13 TRBV11-2 - - TGTGCCAGCAGCTCCGCCAGGAACACTGAAGCTTTCTTT CASSSARNTEAFF
TRBJ2-5 18 TRBV27 few - TGTGCCAGCAGTTTTCGCGCGAGCCCCAGGGGGGCGTTAGAGACCCAGTACTTC CASSFRASPRGALETQYF
TRBJ2-3 16 TRBV7-2 - TRBD2 TGTGCCAGCAGCCGCACTAGCGGGGGGGCTCGGGATACGCAGTATTTT CASSRTSGGARDTQYF
TRBJ1-6 16 TRBV12-3/TRBV12-4 - TRBD1 TGTGCCAGCAGGGGCCCAGGGACAGGTACTAATTCACCCCTCCACTTT CASRGPGTGTNSPLHF
TRBJ1-1 14 TRBV6-2/TRBV6-3 medium-sized - TGTGCCAGCCAATCGGGCAGTCTGAACACTGAAGCTTTCTTT CASQSGSLNTEAFF
TRBJ2-5 14 TRBV11-2 - - TGTGCCAGCAGCCCCCGTTTTTTCCAAGAGACCCAGTACTTC CASSPRFFQETQYF
TRBJ2-1 16 TRBV7-6 few - TGTGCCAGCAGCCCCACCCGGGTCGGCTCCTACAATGAGCAGTTCTTC CASSPTRVGSYNEQFF
TRBJ1-5 15 TRBV7-7 few - TGTGCTAGCAGATTTCCGGACAGACAGAATCAGCCCCAGCATTTT CASRFPDRQNQPQHF
TRBJ1-5 18 TRBV6-5 few - TGTGCCAGCAGTTACTCGCTCAGTGTGGGGGGGAGCAATCAGCCCCAGCATTTT CASSYSLSVGGSNQPQHF
TRBJ1-6 14 TRBV2 - - TGTGCCAGCAGTTCGGGGACCCATGGATCACCCCTCCACTTT CASSSGTHGSPLHF
TRBJ2-7 16 TRBV10-3 - TRBD2 TGTGCCATCAGTGGGGGACTAGCGGGGGGTACCTACGAGCAGTACTTC CAISGGLAGGTYEQYF
TRBJ1-1 15 TRBV7-2 few - TGTGCCAGCAGCCGAGACGTTCGGCAGGGTGCTGAAGCTTTCTTT CASSRDVRQGAEAFF
TRBJ2-5 17 TRBV15 few - TGTGCCACCAGCAGAACTTACGACAGGAACGTACAAGAGACCCAGTACTTC CATSRTYDRNVQETQYF
TRBJ2-3 15 TRBV24-1 - - TGTGCCACGCAGGACCCAGGGACTAGCACAGATACGCAGTATTTT CATQDPGTSTDTQYF
TRBJ1-6 15 TRBV18 - - TGTGCCAGCTCCCTCCCACCTCCCCTCGATTCACCCCTCCACTTT CASSLPPPLDSPLHF
TRBJ1-1 14 TRBV2 few TRBD1 TGTGCCAGCAGTGCCCGGGACAGAAACACTGAAGCTTTCTTT CASSARDRNTEAFF
TRBJ2-3 15 TRBV20-1 - TRBD2 TGCAGTGCTAGGACTAGCGGGGATCCCACAGATACGCAGTATTTT CSARTSGDPTDTQYF
TRBJ2-1 14 TRBV20-1 few - TGCAGTGCTAGAGAGGCAGGGGAGGCTTCTGGGGAGTTCTTC CSAREAGEASGEFF
TRBJ1-6 13 TRBV20-1 - TRBD1 TGCAGTGCTGACAGGGACGCTAATTCACCCCTCCACTTT CSADRDANSPLHF
TRBJ2-7 16 TRBV27 - - TGTGCCAGCAGTTTTGGTATTGGGCTCAGGGACTACGAGCAGTACTTC CASSFGIGLRDYEQYF
TRBJ1-5 16 TRBV7-9 few - TGTGCCAGCAGCTTAGCTGTGGGGGCAAAGGATCAGCCCCAGCATTTT CASSLAVGAKDQPQHF
TRBJ2-3 14 TRBV11-3 once - TGTGCCAGCAGCCCAGGGTCTAGCACAGATACGCAGTATTTT CASSPGSSTDTQYF
TRBJ2-6 16 TRBV28 - - TGTGCCAGCAGTTCGCCAGGGTCGTCTGGGGCCAACGTCCTGACTTTC CASSSPGSSGANVLTF
TRBJ1-6 14 TRBV3-1 - - TGTGCCACCGGGGGGGTCTCCTATAATTCACCCCTCCACTTT CATGGVSYNSPLHF
TRBJ1-5 15 TRBV27 - - TGTGCCAGCAGTTTGGTTACAGGGTACAATCAGCCCCAGCATTTT CASSLVTGYNQPQHF
TRBJ2-1 15 TRBV7-7 few - TGTGCTAGCAGCTTAGCGACGGGGGGCATAGATGAGCAGTTCTTC CASSLATGGIDEQFF